This TCR beta chain was retrieved from a study of CD8+ T cells in alopecia areata. Documented treatment: oral pan-JAK inhibitor, 5-10 mg twice daily. Germline loops: CDR1 SGHRS, CDR2 YFSETQ. CDR3 size: 15 residues. After removal of 1 base from V and 5 bases from J, the junction contained 5 bases not matched to a gene. RNA was extracted and reverse transcribed into cDNA as the sequencing template. The method was immunoSEQ multiplex PCR; TCRdb's version includes in-frame clones alone and lacks a portion of them. Seen here are more than 200,000 clones, about 40% observed once, and the top ten hold around 2.5%.

The genes are TRBV5-1 and TRBJ2-2; 7 positions match TRBD1. The receptor comes from a human donor with alopecia areata. The source material was CD4+ T cells sorted from blood, sampled around week 36, from a patient treated with tofacitinib. The CDR3 coding sequence is TGCGCCAGCAGCTTGACAGGGGATTCGACCGGGGAGCTGTTTTTT. This translates into CASSLTGDSTGELFF. Using reference TRBV5-1 and TRBJ2-2 for the parts outside the CDR3, the full variable domain is KAGVTQTPRYLIKTRGQQVTLSCSPISGHRSVSWYQQTPGQGLQFLFEYFSETQRNKGNFPGRFSGRQFSNSRSEMNVSTLELGDSALYLCASSLTGDSTGELFFGEGSRLTVL.